This T cell receptor beta chain was identified in a study of T cell responses to AZD1222 COVID-19 vaccine. General study findings and limits: There were mostly white British donors and more females than males, and clonal diversity was possibly underestimated. Dominant at 160-218 and 743-854, vaccine-associated CD4 TCRs also spanned spike. Seropositive at baseline were only a handful of AZD1222 recipients.

Germline CDR1 reads MGHRA; CDR2 reads YSYEKL. The CDR3 runs to 16 residues. Trimming removed 0 bases from V and 12 bases from J, with 18 bases in between. This clone was seen just once. The antigen is undetermined. The method was immunoSEQ multiplex PCR; TCRdb's version includes in-frame clones alone and lacks a portion of them. The data hold roughly 66,000 clones, with around four fifths observed a single time. The chain uses TRBV4-1 and TRBJ1-6, with a weak D call TRBD1 (6 bases). The source was peripheral blood, collected on day 0 of AZD1222 vaccination. The TCR was taken from an adult in good health. Written as DNA, the CDR3 is TGCGCCAGCAGCCAAGATGGGAGCCCAGGGGTTCGACCCCTCCACTTT. Residues: CASSQDGSPGVRPLHF.